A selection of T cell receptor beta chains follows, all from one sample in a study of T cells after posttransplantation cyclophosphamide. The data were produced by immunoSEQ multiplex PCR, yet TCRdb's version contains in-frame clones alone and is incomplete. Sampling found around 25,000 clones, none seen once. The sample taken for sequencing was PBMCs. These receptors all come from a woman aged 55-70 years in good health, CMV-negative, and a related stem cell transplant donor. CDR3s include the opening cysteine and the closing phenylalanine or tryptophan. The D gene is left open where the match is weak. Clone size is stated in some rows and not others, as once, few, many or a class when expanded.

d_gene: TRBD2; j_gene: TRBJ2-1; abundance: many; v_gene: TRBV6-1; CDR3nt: TGTGCCAGCAGTGAAAGGCTAGCGGGAGGGCCGGGCTACAATGAGCAGTTCTTC; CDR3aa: CASSERLAGGPGYNEQFF
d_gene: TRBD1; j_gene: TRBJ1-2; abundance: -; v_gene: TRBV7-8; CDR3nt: TGTGCCAGCAGCTTAGCCCGGGACAGCGGCTACACCTTC; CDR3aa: CASSLARDSGYTF
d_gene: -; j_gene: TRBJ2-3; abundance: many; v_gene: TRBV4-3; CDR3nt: TGCGCCAGCAGCCAAGAAGGTCGACACAGCACAGATACGCAGTATTTT; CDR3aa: CASSQEGRHSTDTQYF
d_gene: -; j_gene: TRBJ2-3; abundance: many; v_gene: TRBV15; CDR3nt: TGTGCCACCAGCAGAAGACGGGAGATGGGTTCAGATACGCAGTATTTT; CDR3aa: CATSRRREMGSDTQYF
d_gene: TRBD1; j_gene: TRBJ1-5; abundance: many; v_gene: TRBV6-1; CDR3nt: TGTGCCAGCAGTGAAGCGCTTCAGTTTGGGACAGGTAATCAGCCCCAGCATTTT; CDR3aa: CASSEALQFGTGNQPQHF
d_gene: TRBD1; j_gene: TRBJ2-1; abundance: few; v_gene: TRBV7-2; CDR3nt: TGTGCCAGCAGACTACAGGGGGGAGGTTCCGGTGAGCAGTTCTTC; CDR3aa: CASRLQGGGSGEQFF
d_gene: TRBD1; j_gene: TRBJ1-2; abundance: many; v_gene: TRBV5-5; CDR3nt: TGTGCCAGCAGCTTGACAGGGGTGGACTATGGCTACACCTTC; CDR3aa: CASSLTGVDYGYTF
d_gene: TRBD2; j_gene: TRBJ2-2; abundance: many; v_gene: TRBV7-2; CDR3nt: TGTGCCAGCAGCTTAGTTCGGGGGGACACCGGGGAGCTGTTTTTT; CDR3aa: CASSLVRGDTGELFF
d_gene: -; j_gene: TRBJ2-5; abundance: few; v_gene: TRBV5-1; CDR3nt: TGCGCCAGCAGCGGTACAGGGGGGGGAGAGACCCAGTACTTC; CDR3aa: CASSGTGGGETQYF
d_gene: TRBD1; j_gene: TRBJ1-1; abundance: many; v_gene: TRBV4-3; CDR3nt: TGCGCCAGCAGCCTAGGGACAGGGAAAGCTTTCTTT; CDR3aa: CASSLGTGKAFF
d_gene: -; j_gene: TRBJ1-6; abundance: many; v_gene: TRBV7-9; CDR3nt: TGTGCCAGCAGCTTAGAACAGGAGATTTCACCCCTCCACTTT; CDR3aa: CASSLEQEISPLHF
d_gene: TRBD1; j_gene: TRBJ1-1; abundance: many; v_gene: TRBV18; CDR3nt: TGTGCCAGCTCACCCACCGGGACAGGGAACACTGAAGCTTTCTTT; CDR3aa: CASSPTGTGNTEAFF
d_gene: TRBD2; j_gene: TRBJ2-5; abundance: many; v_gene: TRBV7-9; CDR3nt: TGTGCCAGCAGCTTTAGTGGGGACTACCTGGAGACCCAGTACTTC; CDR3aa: CASSFSGDYLETQYF
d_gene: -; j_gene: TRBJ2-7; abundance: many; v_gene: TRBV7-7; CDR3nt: TGTGCCAGCAGCTTAGCGCAGGGACTCTACGAGCAGTACTTC; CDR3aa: CASSLAQGLYEQYF
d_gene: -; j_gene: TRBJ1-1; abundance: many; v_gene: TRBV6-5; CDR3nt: TGTGCCAGCACCCACCGGTGGAGGACGACTGAAGCTTTCTTT; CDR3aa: CASTHRWRTTEAFF
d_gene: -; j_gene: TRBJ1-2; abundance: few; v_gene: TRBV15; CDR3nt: TGTGCCACCAGCCCGACGGGGGGGAGGTACGGCTACACCTTC; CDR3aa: CATSPTGGRYGYTF
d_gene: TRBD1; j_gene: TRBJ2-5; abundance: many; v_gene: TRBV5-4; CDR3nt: TGTGCCAGCAGCTCAGGACAGGGGAAAGAGACCCAGTACTTC; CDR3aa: CASSSGQGKETQYF
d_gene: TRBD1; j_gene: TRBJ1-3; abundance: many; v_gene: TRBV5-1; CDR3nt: TGCGCCAGCAGCTTGGTTCCGGGACAGGGCGACTCTGGAAACACCATATATTTT; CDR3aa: CASSLVPGQGDSGNTIYF
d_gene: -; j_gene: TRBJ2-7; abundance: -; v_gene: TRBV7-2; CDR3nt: TGTGCCAGCAGCTTAGAGGGACTCCCCTCCTACGAGCAGTACTTC; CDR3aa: CASSLEGLPSYEQYF
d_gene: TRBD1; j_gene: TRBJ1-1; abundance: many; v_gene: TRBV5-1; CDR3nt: TGCGCCAGCAGCACTACCCCGACAGGGAGGAACACTGAAGCTTTCTTT; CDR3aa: CASSTTPTGRNTEAFF
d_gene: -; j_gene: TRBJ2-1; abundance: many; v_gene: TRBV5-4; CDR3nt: TGTGCCAGCAGCCCCGAACCTGCGGGCAGCTCCTACAATGAGCAGTTCTTC; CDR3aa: CASSPEPAGSSYNEQFF
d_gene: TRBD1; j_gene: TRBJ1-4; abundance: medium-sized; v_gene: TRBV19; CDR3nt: TGTGCCAGTAGAATACAGGGGATTAATGAAAAACTGTTTTTT; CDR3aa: CASRIQGINEKLFF
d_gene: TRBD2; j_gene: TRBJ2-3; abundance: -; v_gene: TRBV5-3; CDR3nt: TGTGCCAGAAGCTTTAGCGGGGGCCCTGATACGCAGTATTTT; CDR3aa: CARSFSGGPDTQYF
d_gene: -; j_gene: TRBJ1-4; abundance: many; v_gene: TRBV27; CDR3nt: TGTGCCAGCAGTTTAGTGGGTGTCGGGGAAAAACTGTTTTTT; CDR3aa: CASSLVGVGEKLFF
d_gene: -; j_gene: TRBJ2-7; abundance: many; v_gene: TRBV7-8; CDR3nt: TGTGCCAGCAGCTTAGGGGCATTATACGAGCAGTACTTC; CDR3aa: CASSLGALYEQYF
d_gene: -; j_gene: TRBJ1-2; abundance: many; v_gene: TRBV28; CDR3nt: TGTGCCAGCAGTGCTGCCGACAGAAACTATGGCTACACCTTC; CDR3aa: CASSAADRNYGYTF
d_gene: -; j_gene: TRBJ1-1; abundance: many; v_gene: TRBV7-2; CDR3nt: TGTGCCAGCAGCTTAAGAGTTGCTGAAGCTTTCTTT; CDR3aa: CASSLRVAEAFF
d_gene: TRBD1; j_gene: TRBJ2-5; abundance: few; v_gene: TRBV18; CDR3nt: TGTGCCAGCTCACCAGGACAGGGTTCGGAGACCCAGTACTTC; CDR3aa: CASSPGQGSETQYF
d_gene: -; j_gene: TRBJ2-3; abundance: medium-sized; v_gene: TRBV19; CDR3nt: TGTGCCAGTAGTGAGGACAGTACAGATACGCAGTATTTT; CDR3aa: CASSEDSTDTQYF
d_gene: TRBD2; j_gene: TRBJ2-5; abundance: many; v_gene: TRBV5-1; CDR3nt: TGCGCCAGCAGCCCCACCCTTAGCGGGTATGCGACCCAGTACTTC; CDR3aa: CASSPTLSGYATQYF
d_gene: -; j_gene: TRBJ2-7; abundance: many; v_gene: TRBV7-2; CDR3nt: TGTGCCAGCAGCTTCCAGCACGGCGGAGTCCCCTACGAGCAGTACTTC; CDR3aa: CASSFQHGGVPYEQYF
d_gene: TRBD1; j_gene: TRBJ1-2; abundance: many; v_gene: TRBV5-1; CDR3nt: TGCGCCAGCAGCTTGGGGACAGGTCCTAACTATGGCTACACCTTC; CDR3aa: CASSLGTGPNYGYTF